The source of this T cell receptor beta chain is a study of preoperative IRX-2 immunotherapy in early breast cancer. The ends lost 3 bases at V and 6 bases at J; junction bases unmatched: 8. Germline V gene sequence: CDR1 SGHNT, CDR2 YENEEA. This CDR3 is 15 amino acids long. Libraries were prepared by immunoSEQ multiplex PCR; TCRdb keeps only in-frame clonotypes and omits some of them. This sample yields hundreds of clones, of which approximately 72% are seen a single time; 20% to 25% belongs to the top ten. This clone qualifies as hyperexpanded (1% or more). Specified treatment: preoperative locoregional IRX-2 cytokine immunotherapy. Samples came from a phase Ib trial of preoperative locoregional IRX-2 cytokine immunotherapy.

This rearrangement joins TRBV11-3 to TRBJ1-1; 9 positions agree with TRBD1. The sequences come from tumor tissue, collected after IRX-2 immunotherapy. This TCR was recovered from a human donor with breast cancer. The CDR3 nucleotides read TGTGCCAGCAGCTTCACATCGGGACAGGGTTCTGAAGCTTTCTTT. It codes for CASSFTSGQGSEAFF.